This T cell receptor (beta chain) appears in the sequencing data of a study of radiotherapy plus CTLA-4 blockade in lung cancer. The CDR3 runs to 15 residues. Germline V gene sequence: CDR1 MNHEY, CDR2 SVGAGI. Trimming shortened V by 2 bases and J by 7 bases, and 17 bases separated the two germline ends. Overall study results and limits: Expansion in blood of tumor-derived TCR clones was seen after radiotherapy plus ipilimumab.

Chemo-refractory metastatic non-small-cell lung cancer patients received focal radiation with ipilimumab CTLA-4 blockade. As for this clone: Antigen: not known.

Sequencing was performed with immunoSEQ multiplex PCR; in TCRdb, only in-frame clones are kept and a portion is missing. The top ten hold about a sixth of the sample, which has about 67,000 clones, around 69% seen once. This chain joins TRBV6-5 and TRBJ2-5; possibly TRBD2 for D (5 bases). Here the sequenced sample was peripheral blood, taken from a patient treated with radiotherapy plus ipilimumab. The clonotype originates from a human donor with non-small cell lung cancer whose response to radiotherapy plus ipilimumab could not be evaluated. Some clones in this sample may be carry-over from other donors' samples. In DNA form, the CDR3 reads TGTGCCAGCAGTTACCGAGGGAAGCCCTCGGGGACCCAGTACTTC. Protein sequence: CASSYRGKPSGTQYF.